A selection of T cell receptor beta chains follows, all from one sample in a study of shared clonotypes between healthy human individuals. Data came from immunoSEQ multiplex PCR; TCRdb stores just in-frame clones and leaves some out. The sample has a few million clones, 85% to 95% seen once. The specimen sequenced was naive CD4+ T cells from PBMCs. Every receptor here comes from a man between 18 and 29 years old in good health. Some clones in this sample may be carry-over from other donors' samples. Each CDR3 is given with its conserved first and last residue. Fields, in order: CDR3 length, clone size, D gene, V gene, J gene, CDR3 protein, CDR3 DNA. A D gene is named only where the DNA matches it firmly. Expanded clones get a size class; other rows say once, few or many, or leave the size out.

15,-,TRBD2,TRBV18,TRBJ2-3,CASLAGHLPTDTQYF,TGTGCCAGCTTAGCGGGTCACCTCCCCACAGATACGCAGTATTTT
15,-,-,TRBV7-8,TRBJ1-5,CASSLDRAYPQPQHF,TGTGCCAGCAGCTTAGACAGGGCTTATCCTCAGCCCCAGCATTTT
12,-,-,TRBV19,TRBJ1-5,CASSLRSQPQHF,TGTGCCAGTAGCTTACGTAGTCAGCCCCAGCATTTT
14,-,TRBD1,TRBV28,TRBJ2-7,CASSLGQGIHEQYF,TGTGCCAGCAGCCTGGGACAGGGGATCCACGAGCAGTACTTC
14,-,-,TRBV2,TRBJ2-2,CASSPGPNTGELFF,TGTGCCAGCAGTCCCGGCCCGAACACCGGGGAGCTGTTTTTT
15,-,-,TRBV28,TRBJ2-7,CASKILKGGTYEQYF,TGTGCCAGCAAGATCTTGAAAGGTGGAACTTACGAGCAGTACTTC
15,-,-,TRBV21-1,TRBJ2-5,CASSKVVHIQETQYF,TGTGCCAGCAGCAAAGTCGTACACATCCAAGAGACCCAGTACTTC
16,-,-,TRBV28,TRBJ2-7,CASSFSGLGASYEQYF,TGTGCCAGCAGTTTTTCGGGGCTTGGGGCGTCGTACGAGCAGTACTTC
14,once,-,TRBV14,TRBJ2-2,CASSQVWNTGELFF,TGTGCCAGCAGCCAAGTCTGGAACACCGGGGAGCTGTTTTTT
14,-,TRBD1,TRBV11-2,TRBJ1-4,CASSAGTGWKELFF,TGTGCCAGCAGCGCTGGGACAGGGTGGAAGGAACTGTTTTTT
15,-,TRBD1,TRBV7-2,TRBJ2-3,CASTRQGWATDTQYF,TGTGCCAGCACCAGACAGGGGTGGGCCACAGATACGCAGTATTTT
12,-,-,TRBV6-1,TRBJ2-7,CATSPTVYEQYF,TGTGCCACCAGCCCGACAGTTTACGAGCAGTACTTC
15,-,-,TRBV11-2,TRBJ2-6,CASHSLSSGANVLTF,TGTGCCAGCCACTCATTGAGCTCTGGGGCCAACGTCCTGACTTTC
13,-,-,TRBV9,TRBJ2-5,CASSVGTQETQYF,TGTGCCAGCAGCGTAGGCACTCAAGAGACCCAGTACTTC
16,-,-,TRBV15,TRBJ1-2,CATSRDNRVANYGYTF,TGTGCCACCAGCAGAGATAATCGGGTAGCTAACTATGGCTACACCTTC
15,once,-,TRBV30,TRBJ1-5,CAWTPGWGGNQPQHF,TGTGCCTGGACCCCCGGGTGGGGTGGAAATCAGCCCCAGCATTTT
14,-,TRBD2,TRBV10-1,TRBJ2-2,CASSESSGAGELFF,TGCGCCAGCAGTGAGTCTAGCGGGGCCGGGGAGCTGTTTTTT
16,-,-,TRBV6-6,TRBJ2-7,CASSYSMAGSYYEQYF,TGTGCCAGCAGTTACTCGATGGCAGGGTCCTACTACGAGCAGTACTTC
11,-,-,TRBV5-8,TRBJ2-7,CASSLTSEQYF,TGTGCCAGCAGCTTAACGAGTGAGCAGTACTTC
17,-,TRBD1,TRBV18,TRBJ2-2,CASSPSIQGANTGELFF,TGTGCCAGCTCACCCTCGATACAGGGGGCGAACACCGGGGAGCTGTTTTTT
15,-,-,TRBV4-2,TRBJ2-3,CASSQDGRGADTQYF,TGTGCCAGCAGCCAAGACGGGAGAGGGGCAGATACGCAGTATTTT
13,-,-,TRBV5-3,TRBJ2-2,CARSYGHPGELFF,TGTGCCAGAAGCTACGGTCACCCCGGGGAGCTGTTTTTT
13,-,TRBD1,TRBV10-3,TRBJ1-2,CAINLQGDYGYTF,TGTGCCATCAACCTACAGGGGGACTATGGCTACACCTTC
15,-,-,TRBV7-2,TRBJ2-3,CASSLVALSTDTQYF,TGTGCCAGCAGCTTAGTAGCGTTGAGCACAGATACGCAGTATTTT
11,-,-,TRBV20-1,TRBJ2-5,CSASSSETQYF,TGCAGTGCTAGTAGCTCAGAGACCCAGTACTTC
13,-,-,TRBV6-5,TRBJ2-7,CASSSNGPYEQYF,TGTGCCAGCAGTTCAAATGGGCCCTACGAGCAGTACTTC
16,-,TRBD1,TRBV7-9,TRBJ2-2,CASSPGDRDSTGELFF,TGTGCCAGCAGCCCAGGGGACAGGGACTCCACCGGGGAGCTGTTTTTT
13,-,TRBD2,TRBV10-2,TRBJ2-1,CASKGREVNEQFF,TGCGCCAGCAAGGGGCGGGAGGTAAATGAGCAGTTCTTC
17,-,TRBD2,TRBV18,TRBJ2-1,CASSTGLSGGSYNEQFF,TGTGCCAGCTCAACGGGACTGTCGGGGGGGTCCTACAATGAGCAGTTCTTC
14,-,-,TRBV18,TRBJ1-4,CASSPGGTNEKLFF,TGTGCCAGCTCACCCGGGGGAACTAATGAAAAACTGTTTTTT
15,-,-,TRBV19,TRBJ2-1,CASSMRQSEYNEQFF,TGTGCCAGTAGTATGAGGCAGTCAGAGTACAATGAGCAGTTCTTC
15,once,-,TRBV30,TRBJ1-1,CAWSAGRGGNTEAFF,TGTGCCTGGAGCGCCGGTCGAGGGGGGAACACTGAAGCTTTCTTT
13,-,-,TRBV28,TRBJ1-2,CASSLRGRSGYTF,TGTGCCAGCAGCCTAAGGGGCAGGAGCGGCTACACCTTC